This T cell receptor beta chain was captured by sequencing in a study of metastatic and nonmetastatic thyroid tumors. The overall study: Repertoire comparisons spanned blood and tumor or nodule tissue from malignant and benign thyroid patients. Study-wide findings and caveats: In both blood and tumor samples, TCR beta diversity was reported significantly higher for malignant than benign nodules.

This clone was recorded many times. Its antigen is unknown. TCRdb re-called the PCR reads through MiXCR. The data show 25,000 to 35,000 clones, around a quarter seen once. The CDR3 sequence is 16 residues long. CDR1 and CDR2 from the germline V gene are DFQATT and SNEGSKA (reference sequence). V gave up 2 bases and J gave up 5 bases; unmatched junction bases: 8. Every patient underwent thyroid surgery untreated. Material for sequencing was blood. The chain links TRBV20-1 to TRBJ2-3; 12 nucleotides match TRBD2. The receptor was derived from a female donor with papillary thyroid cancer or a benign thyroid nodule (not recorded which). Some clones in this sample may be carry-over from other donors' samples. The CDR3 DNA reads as TGCAGTGCTAGAACCCCGCTAGCGGGAGGGGTAGATACGCAGTATTTT. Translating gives CSARTPLAGGVDTQYF.